A single sample is the source of the 18 T cell receptor beta chains below, sequenced in a study of blood T cell repertoires in COVID-19. TCRdb's copy holds only in-frame clones and misses some; the assay was immunoSEQ multiplex PCR. Seen here are some 160,000 clones, approximately 84% observed once, and the top ten hold approximately 2.6%. The source material was peripheral blood. Source of these receptors: a woman aged 80 or over with COVID-19, enrolled during active disease.

The chain combines TRBV30 with TRBJ2-7, with TRBD2 matching 7 bases. The germline V gene has CDR1 GTSNPN and CDR2 SVGIG (reference sequence). The junction had 8 bases not matched to a gene; V was cut back by 1 base and J by 5 bases. The CDR3 covers 14 residues. The CDR3 is CAWSGERDADEQYF. The DNA for the CDR3 is TGTGCCTGGAGTGGAGAGCGGGATGCCGACGAGCAGTACTTC.

The chain uses TRBV27 and TRBJ1-2; 7 bases align to TRBD1. CDR1 is MNHEY and CDR2 is SMNVEV in the germline V gene (reference sequence). V lost 3 bases and J lost 5; bases outside the gene matches: 12. The CDR3 spans 16 residues. Here the CDR3 reads CASSLLTAGTVYGYTF. CDR3 in DNA: TGTGCCAGCAGTTTGCTTACTGCCGGGACAGTATATGGCTACACCTTC.

The rearrangement joins TRBV6-5 to TRBJ2-7, with D perhaps matching TRBD1 (5 bases). CDR3 length: 12 residues. Trimming took 6 bases from V and 5 from J, leaving 11 bases between them. CDR1 is MNHEY and CDR2 is SVGAGI in the germline V gene. The CDR3 protein is CASRQAWDEQYF. The CDR3 DNA reads TGTGCCAGCAGACAGGCGTGGGACGAGCAGTACTTC.

This chain joins TRBV24-1 and TRBJ1-2; tentatively, D is TRBD1 (6 bases). The length of the CDR3 is 15 residues. CDR1 and CDR2 (germline): KGHDR, SFDVKD. Trimming cost V 1 base and J 7 bases, with 15 bases left between them. The CDR3 is CATSDFTGSPPGYTF. The CDR3 DNA reads TGTGCCACCAGTGATTTTACAGGGAGTCCTCCTGGCTACACCTTC.

This sequence joins TRBV19 and TRBJ2-1, with 9 bases identical to TRBD2. The CDR3 has 14 amino acids. The germline gives CDR1 LNHDA, CDR2 SQIVND (reference sequence). V was pared by 10 bases and J by 9 bases, with 13 bases of the junction left unmatched. The CDR3 bases are TGTGCCACCGCGGCGGGCGGGGGGGCCCTTGAGCAGTTCTTC. Protein sequence: CATAAGGGALEQFF.

This rearrangement joins TRBV29-1 to TRBJ2-1; 7 bases align to TRBD2. Losses at the gene ends were 1 base for V and 8 bases for J; bases not matched to a gene: 11. Germline V gene sequence: CDR1 SQVTM, CDR2 ANQGSEA. There are 15 residues in the CDR3. CDR3 residues: CSVEASGDRMDEQFF. For the CDR3, the DNA is TGCAGCGTTGAAGCCAGCGGGGATAGGATGGATGAGCAGTTCTTC.

The J gene is TRBJ2-3, the V gene TRBV6-2 or TRBV6-3; no definite D call. The CDR3 covers 12 residues. Germline V gives CDR1 MNHEY, CDR2 SVGEGT. V lost 3 bases and J 2 bases, leaving 3 bases between the germline ends. In nucleotides, the CDR3 is TGTGCCAGCAGTTATTACACAGATACGCAGTATTTT. Its protein product is CASSYYTDTQYF.

This sequence joins TRBV19 and TRBJ1-5; D perhaps matches TRBD1 (5 bases). V shed 3 bases and J shed 3 bases, with 6 bases lying between them. Germline V gives CDR1 LNHDA, CDR2 SQIVND (reference sequence). This CDR3 is 13 amino acids long. The CDR3 coding sequence is TGTGCCAGTAGTATCAGGGTCAATCAGCCCCAGCATTTT. Its translation: CASSIRVNQPQHF.

In this sample, this clone turned up a few times. The genes are TRBV30 and TRBJ1-5, with unresolved D. Germline V gene sequence: CDR1 GTSNPN, CDR2 SVGIG (reference sequence). The CDR3 is 12 residues long. Trimming removed 0 bases from V and 9 bases from J, with 9 bases in between. CDR3 loop: CAWSVNLGPQHF. CDR3 in DNA: TGTGCCTGGAGTGTAAATCTAGGGCCCCAGCATTTT.

The genes are TRBV20-1 and TRBJ2-3; 9 nucleotides agree with TRBD1. V was pared by 3 bases and J by 2 bases, with 9 bases of the junction left unmatched. The V gene's germline CDR1 is DFQATT and CDR2 SNEGSKA (reference sequence). CDR3 length: 16 residues. The CDR3 DNA follows: TGCAGTGCTAGTTCCCTGGGACAGGGATCCACAGATACGCAGTATTTT. Protein: CSASSLGQGSTDTQYF.

V usage is TRBV6-5 and J usage is TRBJ1-4, with unresolved D. V lost 6 bases to trimming and J lost 8 bases, with 19 bases between them. Germline values: CDR1 MNHEY, CDR2 SVGAGI. This CDR3 contains 15 residues. The CDR3 sequence is CASSKRREGREKLFF. The DNA of the CDR3 is TGTGCCAGCAGCAAACGACGGGAGGGTAGGGAAAAACTGTTTTTT.

The V and J genes are TRBV28 and TRBJ1-5, with TRBD1 matching over 10 bases. Unmatched junction bases numbered 13, after V lost 3 bases and J lost 5 bases. The CDR3 is made up of 18 amino acids. Germline V gene sequence: CDR1 MDHEN, CDR2 SYDVKM. DNA for the CDR3: TGTGCCAGCAGTTTCTCCCGGGACAGGGGCCGGGGCTATCAGCCCCAGCATTTT. Translation: CASSFSRDRGRGYQPQHF.

The chain recombines TRBV30 with TRBJ1-1; tentative D call: TRBD1 (5 bases). Germline assignment: CDR1 GTSNPN and CDR2 SVGIG (reference sequence). This CDR3 comprises 12 residues. V dropped 7 bases and J dropped 2 bases, with 11 bases sitting between them. The CDR3 coding sequence is TGTGCCTCGGGACTGAGAAACACTGAAGCTTTCTTT. It translates to CASGLRNTEAFF. The full variable domain, rest sourced from reference TRBV30 and TRBJ1-1, is SQTIHQWPATLVQPVGSPLSLECTVEGTSNPNLYWYRQAAGRGLQLLFYSVGIGQISSEVPQNLSASRPQDRQFILSSKKLLLSDSGFYLCASGLRNTEAFFGQGTRLTVV.

This sequence joins TRBV4-2 and TRBJ2-5; D unresolved. The germline V and J ends were trimmed by 0 bases and 5 bases, with 7 bases remaining between them. CDR3 length: 13 residues. Germline CDR1 and CDR2: LGHNA and YNFKEQ. The CDR3 DNA reads as TGTGCCAGCAGCCAAGACTTTTCCGAGACCCAGTACTTC. This gives the protein CASSQDFSETQYF.

The chain has TRBV29-1 and TRBJ1-4; D possibly corresponds to TRBD1 (6 bases). Germline V CDR1 and CDR2: SQVTM, ANQGSEA. The CDR3 runs 13 residues. Trimming took off 7 bases at V and 7 bases at J, with 16 bases between the two ends. CDR3 bases: TGCAGCGCCCTCGGGGGCGGGGGTGAAAAACTGTTTTTT. As protein: CSALGGGGEKLFF.

The rearrangement joins TRBV6-2 or TRBV6-3 to TRBJ1-4; D gene uncertain. CDR1 is MNHEY, CDR2 SVGEGT, per germline. This CDR3 spans 17 amino acids. V shed 2 bases and J shed 0 bases, with 13 bases lying between them. The CDR3 region is CASSYIRGSATNEKLFF. CDR3 nucleotides: TGTGCCAGCAGTTACATCAGAGGCAGTGCAACTAATGAAAAACTGTTTTTT.

V is TRBV5-1 and J is TRBJ2-5; 7 nucleotides agree with TRBD1. Losses at the gene ends were 4 bases for V and 3 bases for J; bases not matched to a gene: 9. The germline V gene has CDR1 SGHRS and CDR2 YFSETQ. The CDR3 is 15 residues long. The CDR3 spells CASSTAGTEEETQYF. CDR3 DNA sequence: TGCGCCAGCAGCACGGCCGGGACAGAAGAAGAGACCCAGTACTTC.

This clone was detected once. The V gene is TRBV7-9, the J gene TRBJ2-7, with D perhaps TRBD2 (5 bases). V was trimmed by 3 bases and J by 6 bases, leaving 12 bases between them. Germline V gene lookup returns CDR1 SEHNR and CDR2 FQNEAQ (reference sequence). The CDR3 extends over 13 amino acids. Here the CDR3 DNA reads TGTGCCAGCAGCTTGGGCCAGGCGGGCGAGCAGTACTTC. It yields the protein CASSLGQAGEQYF.